This T cell receptor (beta chain) was identified in a study of blood T cell repertoires in COVID-19. Study-level background: Either two negative PCRs, clearance, or symptom resolution qualified Cohort 3 donors as recovered.

All enrollees were about 18 to 89 years old and from 25 or so US areas. V dropped 0 bases and J dropped 5 bases, with 15 bases sitting between them. The CDR3 consists of 16 residues. From germline, CDR1 is SGDLS and CDR2 YYNGEE. Study processing details: It was from reference gene primer amplification that nucleated cell counts were estimated. TCRdb's copy holds only in-frame clones and misses some; the assay was immunoSEQ multiplex PCR. V, J and clone size derive from that table, while D and trimming were established from the DNA sequence. The data contain some 190,000 clones, around 83% of them singletons.

The sequence came from a woman between 40 and 50 years old in a cohort exposed to, infected with or recovered from COVID-19 (not recorded which). Sequenced input: PBMCs or T cells enriched from blood (not recorded which). This chain joins TRBV9 and TRBJ2-1, with D possibly being TRBD2 (5 bases). The DNA for the CDR3 is TGTGCCAGCAGCGTAGACCCGGCTAGCCGGCACAATGAGCAGTTCTTC. Translated, it gives CASSVDPASRHNEQFF.